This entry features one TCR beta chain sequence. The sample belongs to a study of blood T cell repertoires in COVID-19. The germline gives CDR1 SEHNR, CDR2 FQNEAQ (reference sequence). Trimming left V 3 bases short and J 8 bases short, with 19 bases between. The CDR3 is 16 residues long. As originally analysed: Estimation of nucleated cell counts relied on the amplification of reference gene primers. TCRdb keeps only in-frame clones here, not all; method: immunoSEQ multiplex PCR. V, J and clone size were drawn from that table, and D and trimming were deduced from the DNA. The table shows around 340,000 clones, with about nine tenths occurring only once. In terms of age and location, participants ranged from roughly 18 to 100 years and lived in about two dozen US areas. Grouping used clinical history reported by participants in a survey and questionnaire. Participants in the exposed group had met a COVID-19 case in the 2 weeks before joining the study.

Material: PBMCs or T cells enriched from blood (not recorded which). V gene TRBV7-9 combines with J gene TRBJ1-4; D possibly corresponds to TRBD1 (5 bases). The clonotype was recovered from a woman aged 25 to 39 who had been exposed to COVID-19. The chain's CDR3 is CASSFNFGGELEKLFF. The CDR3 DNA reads TGTGCCAGCAGCTTCAACTTTGGGGGGGAATTGGAAAAACTGTTTTTT.